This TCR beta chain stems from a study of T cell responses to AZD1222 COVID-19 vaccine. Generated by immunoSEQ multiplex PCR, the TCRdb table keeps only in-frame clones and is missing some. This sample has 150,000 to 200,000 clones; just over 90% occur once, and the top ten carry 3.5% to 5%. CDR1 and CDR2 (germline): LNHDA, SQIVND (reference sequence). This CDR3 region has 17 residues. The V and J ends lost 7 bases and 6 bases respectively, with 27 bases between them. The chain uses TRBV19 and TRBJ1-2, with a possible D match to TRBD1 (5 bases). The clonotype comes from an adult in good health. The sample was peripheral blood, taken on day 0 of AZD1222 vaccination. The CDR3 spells CASTSFGNGGIGNGYTF. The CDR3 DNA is TGTGCCAGTACCTCATTCGGCAATGGGGGTATTGGGAATGGCTACACCTTC. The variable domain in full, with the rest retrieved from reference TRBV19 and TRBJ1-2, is DGGITQSPKYLFRKEGQNVTLSCEQNLNHDAMYWYRQDPGQGLRLIYYSQIVNDFQKGDIAEGYSVSREKKESFPLTVTSAQKNPTAFYLCASTSFGNGGIGNGYTFGSGTRLTVV.